This T cell receptor (beta chain) originates from a study of OX40 agonist ivuxolimab in advanced cancers. Context from the whole study: The costimulatory receptor OX40 (CD134) was targeted by ivuxolimab, a fully human IgG2 agonistic monoclonal antibody. Intravenous ivuxolimab was administered to patients every 2 weeks at six dose levels: 0.01, 0.1, 0.3, 1.5, 3 and 10 mg/kg. Of the 50 or so patients in dose escalation, 19 had hepatocellular carcinoma, approximately 15 had melanoma, 9 had renal cell carcinoma and 9 had head and neck cancer. In the dose-escalation cohort, 82.7% of patients were male, and the mean age was approximately 60 years with a range of about 20 to 79. Patients were allowed to have had prior anti-PD-1, anti-PD-L1 or anti-CTLA-4 therapy, and about 40% of the dose-escalation patients had been treated with checkpoint inhibitors. Partial responses occurred in three dose-escalation patients: two with cutaneous melanoma and one with hepatocellular carcinoma. The purpose of peripheral TCRbeta sequencing was to test whether ivuxolimab changed TCR sequence diversity and led to clonal T-cell expansion. The paper describes the monotherapy dose-escalation part (N of about 50 patients) of the phase I trial of ivuxolimab. Broad study findings and their caveats: Low levels of normalized T-cell clonal expansion were also seen in some patients who did not respond. Which antigens the clonally expanded peripheral T cells were specific for was not determined. Partial responders in the 0.1-3.0 mg/kg groups had among the lowest normalized peripheral clonal expansion, especially among CD8+ T cells. After ivuxolimab, expanded clones were on average more numerous among CD8+ T cells than among CD4+ T cells. At doses from 0.1 to 3.0 mg/kg, clonal expansion was seen in both CD4+ and CD8+ blood T cells between baseline and week 6.

Trimming takes 0 bases from V and 7 bases from J, and the germline ends sit 20 bases apart. The CDR3 runs 17 residues from the cysteine to the phenylalanine. Only the CDR3 region is kept as DNA, spanning 51 bases read in frame from base 1. Per the germline V gene, SGDLS is the CDR1 and YYNGEE is the CDR2. Genomic DNA was extracted from sorted cells for sequencing of the TCRbeta CDR3 region. The immunoSEQ Assay was used to sequence the TCRbeta CDR3 regions. TCRdb's version of the immuneACCESS table is confined to in-frame rearrangements and falls short of the full clone set. An unresolved V gene accounts for under half of the shortfall where checked; the remainder is of unknown origin. Across this sample there are about 61,000 clones, with under 85% seen only once. The ten most abundant clones make up less than 3.5% of the sample. In its sample, this clone was seen once. The antigen it recognizes is unknown. Per-base quality was not reported, and no clone a single base away is much larger than it.

Patients with a history of autoimmune disease or receiving systemic immunosuppression were excluded from the trial. Peripheral blood for TCR sequencing was drawn from every dose cohort at baseline, at cycle 4 day 1 and at cycle 7 day 1. The samples were drawn from a first-in-human, open-label, multicenter phase I dose-escalation trial of ivuxolimab. Adults with locally advanced or metastatic melanoma, renal cell carcinoma, hepatocellular carcinoma or head and neck squamous cell carcinoma were enrolled in the trial. Before TCR sequencing, CD4+ T cells and CD8+ T cells from peripheral blood were sorted into separate populations.

The sequence was obtained from an adult with an advanced solid tumor such as melanoma, head and neck, liver or kidney cancer. The sample was CD4+ or CD8+ T cells sorted from blood, taken in a trial of the OX40 agonist ivuxolimab. The V and J segments used are TRBV9 and TRBJ2-1; the D gene is possibly TRBD2, with 6 bases matching. The CDR3 region has the sequence CASSVEHRDSVWNEQFF. In nucleotide form, the sequence is TGTGCCAGCAGCGTAGAGCACCGGGACTCCGTCTGGAATGAGCAGTTCTTC.